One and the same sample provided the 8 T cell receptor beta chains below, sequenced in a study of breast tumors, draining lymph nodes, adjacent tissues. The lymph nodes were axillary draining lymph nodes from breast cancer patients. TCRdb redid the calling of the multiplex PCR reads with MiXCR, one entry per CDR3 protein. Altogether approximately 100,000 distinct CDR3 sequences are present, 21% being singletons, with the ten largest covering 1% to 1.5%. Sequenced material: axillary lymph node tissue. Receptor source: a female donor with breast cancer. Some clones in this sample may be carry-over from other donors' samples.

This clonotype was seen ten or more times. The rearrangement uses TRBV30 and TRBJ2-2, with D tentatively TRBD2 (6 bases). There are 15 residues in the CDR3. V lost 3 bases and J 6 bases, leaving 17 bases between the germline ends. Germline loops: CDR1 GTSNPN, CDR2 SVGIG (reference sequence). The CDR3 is CAWSLGTGIAGELFF. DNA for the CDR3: TGTGCCTGGAGCCTCGGGACTGGAATTGCCGGGGAGCTGTTTTTT.

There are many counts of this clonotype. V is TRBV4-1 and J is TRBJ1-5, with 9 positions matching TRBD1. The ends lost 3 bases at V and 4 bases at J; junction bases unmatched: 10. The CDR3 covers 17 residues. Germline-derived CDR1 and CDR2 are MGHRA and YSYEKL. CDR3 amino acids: CASSQVSTGGRNQPQHF. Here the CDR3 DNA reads TGCGCCAGCAGCCAGGTTTCGACAGGGGGTCGGAATCAGCCCCAGCATTTT.

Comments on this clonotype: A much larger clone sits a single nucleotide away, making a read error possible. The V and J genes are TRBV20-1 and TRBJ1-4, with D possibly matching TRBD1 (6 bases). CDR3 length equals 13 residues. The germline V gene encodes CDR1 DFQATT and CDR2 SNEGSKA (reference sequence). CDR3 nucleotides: TGCAGTGCCTCCCGGGTTAAGGGGGAAAAACTGGTTTTT. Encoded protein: CSASRVKGEKLVF.

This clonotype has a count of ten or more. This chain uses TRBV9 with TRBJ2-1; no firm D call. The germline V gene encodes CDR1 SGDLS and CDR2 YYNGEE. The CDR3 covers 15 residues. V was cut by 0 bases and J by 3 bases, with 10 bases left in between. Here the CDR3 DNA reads TGTGCCAGCAGCGTAGATATTGGAAGCTACAATGAGCAGTTCTTC. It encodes CASSVDIGSYNEQFF.

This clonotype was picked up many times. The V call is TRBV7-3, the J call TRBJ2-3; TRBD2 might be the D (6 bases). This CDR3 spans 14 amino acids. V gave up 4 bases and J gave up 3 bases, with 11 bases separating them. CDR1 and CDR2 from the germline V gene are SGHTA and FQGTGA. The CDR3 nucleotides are TGTGCCAGCAGCTCCGGGACTCGGACAGATACGCAGTATTTT. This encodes CASSSGTRTDTQYF. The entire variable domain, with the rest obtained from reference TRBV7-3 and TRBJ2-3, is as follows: GAGVSQTPSNKVTEKGKYVELRCDPISGHTALYWYRQSLGQGPEFLIYFQGTGAADDSGLPNDRFFAVRPEGSVSTLKIQRTERGDSAVYLCASSSGTRTDTQYFGPGTRLTVL.

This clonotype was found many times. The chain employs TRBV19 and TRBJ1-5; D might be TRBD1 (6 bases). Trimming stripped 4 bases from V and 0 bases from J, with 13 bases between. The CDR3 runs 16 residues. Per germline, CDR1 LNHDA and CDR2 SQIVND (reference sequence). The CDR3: CASSSRPQGSNQPQHF. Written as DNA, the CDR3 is TGTGCCAGTAGTAGCCGACCACAGGGTAGCAATCAGCCCCAGCATTTT.

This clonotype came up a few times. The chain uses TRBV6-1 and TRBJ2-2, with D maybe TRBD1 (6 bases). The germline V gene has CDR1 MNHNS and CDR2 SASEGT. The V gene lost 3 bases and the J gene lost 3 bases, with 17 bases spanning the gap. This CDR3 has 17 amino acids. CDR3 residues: CASSEGIPGHYTGELFF. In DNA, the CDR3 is TGTGCCAGCAGTGAGGGCATACCGGGACATTACACCGGGGAGCTGTTTTTT.

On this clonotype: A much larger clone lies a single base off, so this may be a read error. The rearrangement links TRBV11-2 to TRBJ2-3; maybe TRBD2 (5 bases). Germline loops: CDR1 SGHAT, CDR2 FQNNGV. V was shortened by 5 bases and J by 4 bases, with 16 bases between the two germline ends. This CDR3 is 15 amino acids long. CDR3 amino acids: CASSLHAGSADTQYF. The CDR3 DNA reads TGTGCCAGCAGCCTACATGCGGGCAGCGCAGATACGCAGTATTTT.